This T cell receptor (beta chain) stems from a study of regulatory T cells in long-lasting Graves disease. Study-wide background: Antithyroid drug intake by newly diagnosed Graves' patients had lasted under 3 months. Study-level results: Possibly, accuracy suffered from the small sample size. Persistent disease preferred TRBV28, TRBJ1-2 and TRBJ2-5; new disease, TRBV20-1 and TRBJ2-1.

Time point defined: newly diagnosed GD, antithyroid drugs for less than 3 months. Extracted PBMC RNA gave rise to the TCR library. The V gene's germline CDR1 is SEHNR and CDR2 FQNEAQ (reference sequence). V was shortened by 4 bases and J by 4 bases, with 22 bases between the two germline ends. CDR3 size: 17 residues. iRepertoire HTBI primers and Arm-PCR of CDR3 regions built TCR beta libraries. TCRdb processed the multiplex PCR reads anew with MiXCR; each CDR3 protein has one entry. Of 250,000 to 300,000 distinct CDR3 sequences in the sample, 15% to 20% were seen once. This clonotype was counted many times. Its antigen is not known. The same data also went into a second study, on T cells in Graves' hyperthyroidism and ophthalmopathy. As reported in that work: Onset of ophthalmopathy came a median approximately 6.5 months after the model predicted it.

The receptor was derived from a woman under 40 with Graves disease. Sequencing used peripheral blood mononuclear cells (PBMCs), obtained at new diagnosis, from a patient treated with antithyroid drugs. This chain connects TRBV7-9 to TRBJ1-2; possible D gene TRBD1, 5 bases. The CDR3 protein is CASSSTRGDAGFYGYTF. As DNA, the CDR3 is TGTGCCAGCAGCTCCACTCGGGGGGACGCGGGCTTCTATGGCTACACCTTC.